This TCR beta chain originates from a study of cytomegalovirus exposure and HLA in healthy donors. PCR employed 60 Vbeta and 13 Jbeta primers. Data came from immunoSEQ multiplex PCR; TCRdb stores just in-frame clones and leaves some out. The repertoire holds 60,000 to 75,000 clones, with roughly 80% as singletons. In germline, CDR1 is SNHLY, CDR2 FYNNEI. V dropped 7 bases and J dropped 2 bases, with 14 bases sitting between them. The CDR3 length is 14 residues. This clonotype was sampled from a woman aged 25 to 39 in good health and CMV-seropositive. V usage is TRBV2 and J usage is TRBJ2-5; D perhaps matches TRBD2 (6 bases). The sample consisted of PBMCs. The CDR3 DNA follows: TGTGCCAGCACCCTCCGGGAGAGACAAGAGACCCAGTACTTC. It codes for CASTLRERQETQYF.